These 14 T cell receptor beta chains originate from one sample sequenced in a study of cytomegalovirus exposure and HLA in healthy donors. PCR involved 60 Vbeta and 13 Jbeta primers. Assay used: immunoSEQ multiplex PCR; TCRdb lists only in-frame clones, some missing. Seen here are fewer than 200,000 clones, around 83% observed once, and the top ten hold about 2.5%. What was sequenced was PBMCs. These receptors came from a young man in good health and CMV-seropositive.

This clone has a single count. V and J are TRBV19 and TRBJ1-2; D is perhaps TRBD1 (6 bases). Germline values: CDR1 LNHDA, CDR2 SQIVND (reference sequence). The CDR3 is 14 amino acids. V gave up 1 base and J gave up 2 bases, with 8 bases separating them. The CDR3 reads CASSIGRGNYGYTF. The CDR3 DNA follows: TGTGCCAGTAGTATAGGCAGGGGAAACTATGGCTACACCTTC.

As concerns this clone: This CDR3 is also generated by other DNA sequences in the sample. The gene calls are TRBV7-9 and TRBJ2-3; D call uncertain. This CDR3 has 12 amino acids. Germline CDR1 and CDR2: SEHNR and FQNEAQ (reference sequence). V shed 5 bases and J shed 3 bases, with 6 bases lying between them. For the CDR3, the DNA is TGTGCCAGCAGCCCTTCGACAGATACGCAGTATTTT. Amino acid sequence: CASSPSTDTQYF.

The CDR3 sequence is CASSPTRGGFQETQYF. The CDR3 DNA follows: TGTGCCAGCAGCCCTACCAGGGGCGGGTTCCAAGAGACCCAGTACTTC. The chain employs TRBV7-2 and TRBJ2-5; D might be TRBD1 (6 bases). Trimming removed 5 bases at V and 1 base at J, with 17 bases between. Germline V CDR1 and CDR2: SGHTA, FQGNSA. CDR3 length equals 16 residues. The full variable domain, in which reference TRBV7-2 and TRBJ2-5 provide the parts outside the CDR3, is GAGVSQSPSNKVTEKGKDVELRCDPISGHTALYWYRQSLGQGLEFLIYFQGNSAPDKSGLPSDRFSAERTGGSVSTLTIQRTQQEDSAVYLCASSPTRGGFQETQYFGPGTRLLVL.

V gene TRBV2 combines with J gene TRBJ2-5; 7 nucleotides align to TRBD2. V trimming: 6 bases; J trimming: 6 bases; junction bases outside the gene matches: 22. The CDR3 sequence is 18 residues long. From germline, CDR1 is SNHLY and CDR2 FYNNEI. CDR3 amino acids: CASRQRTGISGLLKTQYF. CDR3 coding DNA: TGTGCCAGCAGGCAACGGACTGGAATTAGCGGGTTGTTGAAGACCCAGTACTTC.

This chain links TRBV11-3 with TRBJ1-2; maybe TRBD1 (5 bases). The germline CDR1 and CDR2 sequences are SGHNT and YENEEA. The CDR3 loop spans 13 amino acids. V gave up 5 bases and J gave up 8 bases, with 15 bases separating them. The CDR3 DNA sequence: TGTGCCAGCAGCCCCGCAGATAGACAGGGCTACACCTTC. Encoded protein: CASSPADRQGYTF.

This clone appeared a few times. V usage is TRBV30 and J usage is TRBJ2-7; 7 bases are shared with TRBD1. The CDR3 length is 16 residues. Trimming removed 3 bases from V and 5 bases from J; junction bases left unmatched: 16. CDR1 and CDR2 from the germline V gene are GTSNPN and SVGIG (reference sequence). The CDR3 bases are TGTGCCTGGAGCCCCACTATTGACAGGGTTAGGAACGAGCAGTACTTC. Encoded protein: CAWSPTIDRVRNEQYF.

The CDR3: CASSYSGVYGYTF. Here the CDR3 DNA reads TGTGCCAGCAGTTACTCCGGAGTTTATGGCTACACCTTC. V gene TRBV6-5 combines with J gene TRBJ1-2; no clear D gene. The V gene's germline CDR1 is MNHEY and CDR2 SVGAGI. CDR3 size: 13 residues. The V end lost 0 bases, the J end lost 5 bases, and 7 bases lay between the germline ends.

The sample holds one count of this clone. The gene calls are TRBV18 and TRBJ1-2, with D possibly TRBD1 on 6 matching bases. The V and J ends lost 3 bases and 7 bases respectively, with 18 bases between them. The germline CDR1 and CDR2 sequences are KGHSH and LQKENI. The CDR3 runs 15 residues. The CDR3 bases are TGTGCCAGCTCACCCCCGACAGGAATCGAGCTTGGCTACACCTTC. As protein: CASSPPTGIELGYTF. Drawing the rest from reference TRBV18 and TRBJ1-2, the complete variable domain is NAGVMQNPRHLVRRRGQEARLRCSPMKGHSHVYWYRQLPEEGLKFMVYLQKENIIDESGMPKERFSAEFPKEGPSILRIQQVVRGDSAAYFCASSPPTGIELGYTFGSGTRLTVV.

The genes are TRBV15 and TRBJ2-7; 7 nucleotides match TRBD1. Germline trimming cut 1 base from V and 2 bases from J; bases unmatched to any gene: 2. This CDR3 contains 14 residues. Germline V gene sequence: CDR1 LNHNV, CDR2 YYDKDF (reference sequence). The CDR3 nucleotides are TGTGCCACCAGCAGAGGACAGGGCACCTACGAGCAGTACTTC. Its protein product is CATSRGQGTYEQYF.

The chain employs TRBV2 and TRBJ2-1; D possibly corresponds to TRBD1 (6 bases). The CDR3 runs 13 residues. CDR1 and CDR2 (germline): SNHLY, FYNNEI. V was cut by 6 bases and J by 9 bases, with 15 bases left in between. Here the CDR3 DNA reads TGTGCCAGCAGCCCCGGGACAATTATTGAGCAGTTCTTC. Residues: CASSPGTIIEQFF.

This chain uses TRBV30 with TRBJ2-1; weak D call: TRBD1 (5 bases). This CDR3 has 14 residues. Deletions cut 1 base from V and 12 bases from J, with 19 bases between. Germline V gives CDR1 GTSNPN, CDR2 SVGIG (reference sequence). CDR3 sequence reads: CAWSAQRTLRGQFF. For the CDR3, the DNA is TGTGCCTGGAGTGCACAACGGACACTCCGCGGGCAGTTCTTC.

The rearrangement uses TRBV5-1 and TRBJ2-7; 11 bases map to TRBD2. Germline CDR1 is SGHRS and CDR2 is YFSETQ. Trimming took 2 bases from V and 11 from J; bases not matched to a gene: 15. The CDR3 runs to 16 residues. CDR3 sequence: CASSFSTSGSQDSKYF. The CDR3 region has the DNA TGCGCCAGCAGCTTTTCAACTAGCGGGAGTCAGGATTCTAAGTACTTC.

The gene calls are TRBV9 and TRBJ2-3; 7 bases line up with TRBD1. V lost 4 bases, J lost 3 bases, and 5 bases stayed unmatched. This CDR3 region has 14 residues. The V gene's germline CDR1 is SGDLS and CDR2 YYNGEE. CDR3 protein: CASSPRQGTDTQYF. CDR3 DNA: TGTGCCAGCAGCCCCCGACAGGGTACAGATACGCAGTATTTT.

The CDR3 DNA is TGCGCCAGCAGCCAAGTAGCGGGAAATACCGGGGAGCTGTTTTTT. Its translation is CASSQVAGNTGELFF. This chain uses TRBV4-1 with TRBJ2-2; 8 nucleotides align to TRBD2. Germline assignment: CDR1 MGHRA and CDR2 YSYEKL. The V segment lost 1 base and the J segment 5 bases; nucleotides outside the gene matches: 3. CDR3 length: 15 amino acids.